The clone carrying this TCR beta chain was seen a handful of times. Its cognate antigen is unknown. Germline V CDR1 and CDR2: LGHNA, YSLEER. The J segment lost 2 bases and the V segment lost 0 bases, leaving 1 base of the junction unmatched. CDR3 length: 15 residues. TCRdb reprocessed the reads via MiXCR and lists one record per CDR3 protein. The sample lists around 310,000 distinct CDR3 sequences, 17% occurring once. This specimen belongs to a study of T cell repertoires in cytomegalovirus infection. Study at large: CMV infection and matching HLA type were both indicated by public TCR beta signatures. The study's findings and limits: Dominant in the ex vivo response were TCR beta clonotypes restricted by HLA-C and specific for CMV. Summed public TCR beta family frequency identified CMV carriers bearing the relevant HLA.

This receptor was identified in a human donor in good health (CMV status not recorded). Some clones in this sample may be carry-over from other donors' samples. Sequencing used PBMCs. The chain combines TRBV4-3 with TRBJ1-1; 9 bases are a match to TRBD1. In nucleotides, the CDR3 is TGCGCCAGCAGCCAAGATACAGGGGGCAACACTGAAGCTTTCTTT. As protein: CASSQDTGGNTEAFF.